Listed here are 18 T cell receptor beta chains from one sample, sequenced in a study of identical twins. TCRdb itself ran the 5' RACE reads through MiXCR, one entry per CDR3 protein. The sample consists of about 690,000 distinct CDR3 sequences, roughly 6% of them appearing once. Sequencing was performed on naive T cells sorted from blood. These receptors were taken from a man between 18 and 29 years old in good health.

The chain couples TRBV6-1 to TRBJ2-5; TRBD2 matches at 9 bases. Trimming took 8 bases from V and 4 from J; bases not matched to a gene: 5. The V gene's germline CDR1 is MNHNS and CDR2 SASEGT. This CDR3 spans 13 amino acids. The DNA for the CDR3 is TGTGCCAGCTCCGGGACTAGCCTAGAGACCCAGTACTTC. This translates into CASSGTSLETQYF.

The sample holds many counts of this clonotype. The chain has TRBV14 and TRBJ1-2; 11 bases map to TRBD1. Germline assignment: CDR1 SGHDN and CDR2 FVKESK. V lost 5 bases and J lost 4; bases outside the gene matches: 12. This CDR3 is 17 amino acids long. In DNA, the CDR3 is TGTGCCAGCAGCACCCGAGTAGGACAGGGGGCTCTCTATGGCTACACCTTC. Amino acids: CASSTRVGQGALYGYTF.

This clonotype was seen at least ten times. The V and J genes are TRBV29-1 and TRBJ1-1; D gene ambiguous. Germline loops: CDR1 SQVTM, CDR2 ANQGSEA. V lost 4 bases to trimming and J lost 4 bases, with 10 bases between them. CDR3 size: 12 residues. The CDR3 loop reads CSVVVSGTEAFF. For the CDR3, the DNA is TGCAGCGTTGTCGTCTCGGGCACTGAAGCTTTCTTT.

This chain connects TRBV7-6 to TRBJ2-7, with 11 bases identical to TRBD2. There are 14 residues in the CDR3. Unmatched junction bases numbered 3, after V lost 4 bases and J lost 4 bases. Germline V gives CDR1 SGHVS, CDR2 FNYEAQ. The chain's CDR3 is CASSSGLAVYEQYF. CDR3 nucleotides: TGTGCCAGCAGCTCGGGACTAGCGGTTTACGAGCAGTACTTC.

This clonotype showed up just a few times. V gene TRBV7-2 combines with J gene TRBJ2-7; 12 nucleotides align to TRBD2. V dropped 3 bases and J dropped 5; count of bases not matched to a gene: 8. The CDR3 loop spans 16 amino acids. Germline assignment: CDR1 SGHTA and CDR2 FQGNSA. CDR3 sequence: CASSLELAGGPDEQYF. For the CDR3, the DNA is TGTGCCAGCAGCTTGGAACTAGCGGGAGGACCCGACGAGCAGTACTTC.

The chain couples TRBV25-1 to TRBJ2-2; D is possibly TRBD1 (6 bases). The V end lost 6 bases, the J end lost 5 bases, and 34 bases lay between the germline ends. The CDR3 totals 21 residues. Germline V CDR1 and CDR2: MGHDK, SYGVNS. The CDR3 reads CASSHKGIPAQGRTVTGELFF. The CDR3 DNA reads TGTGCCAGCAGCCACAAGGGTATCCCGGCACAGGGAAGGACAGTAACCGGGGAGCTGTTTTTT. Full variable domain (outside the CDR3, taken from reference TRBV25-1 and TRBJ2-2): EADIYQTPRYLVIGTGKKITLECSQTMGHDKMYWYQQDPGMELHLIHYSYGVNSTEKGDLSSESTVSRIRTEHFPLTLESARPSHTSQYLCASSHKGIPAQGRTVTGELFFGEGSRLTVL.

This clonotype appeared many times. The rearrangement joins TRBV10-3 to TRBJ2-3, with D maybe TRBD2 (6 bases). This CDR3 has 15 amino acids. The V end lost 4 bases, the J end lost 3 bases, and 14 bases lay between the germline ends. CDR1 and CDR2 from the germline V gene are ENHRY and SYGVKD. In DNA form, the CDR3 reads TGTGCCATCAGTGGAGGGGCAGGGAGGACAGATACGCAGTATTTT. Translated, it gives CAISGGAGRTDTQYF.

In this sample, this clonotype turned up a few times. The chain links TRBV6-1 to TRBJ2-7, with D hard to call. CDR3 length: 14 amino acids. In germline, CDR1 is MNHNS, CDR2 SASEGT. The CDR3 DNA reads TGTGCGTCTTCAGGCTTTCCTCGGGCCTACGAGCAGTACTTC. Translated, it gives CASSGFPRAYEQYF.

This clonotype has a count of ten or more. V is TRBV24-1 and J is TRBJ2-1; possible D gene TRBD2, 6 bases. The CDR3 runs to 15 residues. From germline, CDR1 is KGHDR and CDR2 SFDVKD. Trimming stripped 3 bases from V and 2 bases from J, with 10 bases between. The CDR3 spells CATSDPGTAYNEQFF. The DNA of the CDR3 is TGTGCCACCAGTGATCCCGGGACTGCCTACAATGAGCAGTTCTTC.

This clonotype was observed at least ten times. This chain connects TRBV3-1 to TRBJ2-1; D remains ambiguous. With 2 bases removed from V and 8 bases from J, the gap between germline ends came to 10 bases. The CDR3 extends over 13 amino acids. Germline V gene lookup returns CDR1 LGHDT and CDR2 YNNKEL (reference sequence). The CDR3, as DNA: TGTGCCAGCAGCCAATTAGGTTACGATGAGCAGTTCTTC. Translating gives CASSQLGYDEQFF.

CDR3 coding DNA: TGCAGTGCCGGACCAGGCAATGAGCAGTTCTTC. Protein product: CSAGPGNEQFF. The chain has TRBV20-1 and TRBJ2-1; D is undetermined. V was shortened by 6 bases and J by 6 bases, with 9 bases between the two germline ends. Germline loops: CDR1 DFQATT, CDR2 SNEGSKA (reference sequence). The length of the CDR3 is 11 residues.

Many counts were recorded for this clonotype. The chain employs TRBV4-1 and TRBJ2-3; D gene uncertain. From germline, CDR1 is MGHRA and CDR2 YSYEKL. CDR3 size: 13 residues. Trimming stripped 9 bases from V and 0 bases from J, with 10 bases between. The CDR3 region has the DNA TGCGCCAGGGAATTTCTTAGCACAGATACGCAGTATTTT. Protein: CAREFLSTDTQYF.

This clonotype came up many times. The J gene is TRBJ2-1, the V gene TRBV20-1; D could derive from TRBD1 or TRBD2 (5 bases each). The CDR3 runs 14 residues. Germline V gene data show CDR1 as DFQATT and CDR2 as SNEGSKA (reference sequence). With 6 bases removed from V and 7 bases from J, the gap between germline ends came to 19 bases. As DNA, the CDR3 is TGCAGTGCGATGACGATCACGGGACCTAATGAGCAGTTCTTC. Its translation: CSAMTITGPNEQFF.

This clonotype was seen repeatedly, ten times or more. The chain carries TRBV11-2 and TRBJ2-3; 8 bases fit TRBD1. The CDR3 has 15 amino acids. Germline CDR1 SGHAT, CDR2 FQNNGV. Unmatched junction bases numbered 4, after V lost 5 bases and J lost 0 bases. CDR3 in DNA: TGTGCCAGCAGCCCGACAGGGGCAAGCACAGATACGCAGTATTTT. It encodes CASSPTGASTDTQYF.

This clonotype was counted a few times. The rearrangement uses TRBV7-2 and TRBJ2-5; perhaps D is TRBD1 or TRBD2 (6 bases each). From germline, CDR1 is SGHTA and CDR2 FQGNSA. Trimming pared 5 bases from V and 5 bases from J, leaving 15 bases between. The CDR3 extends over 14 amino acids. The CDR3 DNA is TGTGCCAGCAGCCCCGGGGGCGCTATGGAGACCCAGTACTTC. Translating it yields CASSPGGAMETQYF.

The chain uses TRBV11-3 and TRBJ2-6; D possibly corresponds to TRBD2 (5 bases). CDR3 length: 16 amino acids. V lost 8 bases, J lost 0 bases, and 14 bases lay in between. In germline, CDR1 is SGHNT, CDR2 YENEEA. The CDR3 nucleotides read TGTGCCAGCCGATATGCGGGTAGCTCTGGGGCCAACGTCCTGACTTTC. Protein: CASRYAGSSGANVLTF. Looking up the rest from reference TRBV11-3 and TRBJ2-6 gives the full variable domain: EAGVVQSPRYKIIEKKQPVAFWCNPISGHNTLYWYLQNLGQGPELLIRYENEEAVDDSQLPKDRFSAERLKGVDSTLKIQPAELGDSAVYLCASRYAGSSGANVLTFGAGSRLTVL.

CDR3 amino acids: CASTEATDTQYF. The CDR3 nucleotides are TGTGCCAGCACCGAGGCCACAGATACGCAGTATTTT. This chain joins TRBV28 and TRBJ2-3; D unresolved. Deletions cut 7 bases from V and 2 bases from J, with 7 bases between. Germline-derived CDR1 and CDR2 are MDHEN and SYDVKM. The CDR3 runs to 12 residues.

Comments on this clonotype: A read error may explain this, as a much larger clone is one base away. The conserved closing phenylalanine or tryptophan is absent in this CDR3, likely reflecting a read error. This sequence joins TRBV6-1 and TRBJ1-1; the D is unclear. Trimming left V 0 bases short and J 8 bases short, with 10 bases between. This CDR3 spans 13 amino acids. Germline lookup yields CDR1 MNHNS and CDR2 SASEGT. DNA for the CDR3: TGTGCCAGCAGTGAAGCCGGCAGGACCGAAGCTTTCTAT. Protein sequence: CASSEAGRTEAFY.